The 15 T cell receptor beta chains below come from one sample, sequenced in a study of T cells after yellow fever vaccination. TCRdb used MiXCR to reprocess the 5' RACE reads, holding one entry per CDR3 protein. In the table there are some 400,000 distinct CDR3 sequences, approximately 18% of which are singletons. The source material was PBMCs, sampled before the yellow fever booster vaccination. These receptors all stem from a man aged 18 to 29 who received the YFV17D yellow fever vaccine.

This clonotype was counted between two and nine times. J is TRBJ1-3 and V is TRBV7-9; 7 positions match TRBD1. Germline trimming cut 5 bases from V and 2 bases from J; bases unmatched to any gene: 15. The CDR3 runs to 18 residues. The V gene's germline CDR1 is SEHNR and CDR2 FQNEAQ (reference sequence). CDR3 residues: CASSRGIILTGPGNTIYF. As DNA, the CDR3 is TGTGCCAGCAGCAGAGGAATAATTCTGACAGGGCCTGGAAACACCATATATTTT.

The CDR3: CASSLTSGGIDTQYF. CDR3 coding DNA: TGTGCCAGCAGCTTGACTAGCGGGGGCATAGATACGCAGTATTTT. V is TRBV7-9 and J is TRBJ2-3; 12 bases agree with TRBD2. This CDR3 spans 15 amino acids. CDR1 and CDR2 (germline): SEHNR, FQNEAQ (reference sequence). V lost 3 bases, J lost 5 bases, and 3 bases stayed unmatched. The entire variable domain, with the rest obtained from reference TRBV7-9 and TRBJ2-3, is as follows: DTGVSQNPRHKITKRGQNVTFRCDPISEHNRLYWYRQTLGQGPEFLTYFQNEAQLEKSRLLSDRFSAERPKGSFSTLEIQRTEQGDSAMYLCASSLTSGGIDTQYFGPGTRLTVL.

This clonotype was seen only a few times. This chain links TRBV18 with TRBJ2-5, with TRBD2 matching 14 bases. The CDR3 has 16 amino acids. V shed 3 bases, J shed 3 bases, and the junction held 3 bases outside the gene matches. Germline V gene data show CDR1 as KGHSH and CDR2 as LQKENI. The CDR3 DNA is TGTGCCAGCTCACCGCGACTAGCGGGGGGGAAAGAGACCCAGTACTTC. Translation: CASSPRLAGGKETQYF.

The J gene is TRBJ1-2, the V gene TRBV7-2; 7 nucleotides line up with TRBD1. CDR1 is SGHTA, CDR2 FQGNSA, per germline. The CDR3 covers 13 residues. The V gene end was trimmed by 2 bases and the J gene end by 8 bases; junction bases not matched to a gene: 5. CDR3 sequence reads: CASSLTGALGYTF. CDR3 nucleotides: TGTGCCAGCAGCTTAACAGGGGCTCTGGGCTACACCTTC.

V and J are TRBV20-1 and TRBJ1-6; D call uncertain. Germline CDR1 DFQATT, CDR2 SNEGSKA (reference sequence). This CDR3 region has 15 residues. V lost 3 bases and J 0 bases, leaving 9 bases between the germline ends. The CDR3 sequence: CSARDGSSYNSPLHF. CDR3 nucleotides: TGCAGTGCTAGGGACGGTAGCTCCTATAATTCACCCCTCCACTTT.

This clonotype was counted a few times. This chain links TRBV9 with TRBJ1-6; tentative D call: TRBD1 (5 bases). Trimming took off 2 bases at V and 7 bases at J, with 10 bases between the two ends. Germline loops: CDR1 SGDLS, CDR2 YYNGEE. This CDR3 is built from 14 residues. The CDR3 region is CASSVGTDNSPLHF. The CDR3 DNA reads TGTGCCAGCAGCGTCGGGACGGACAATTCACCCCTCCACTTT.

This clonotype turned up a few times. This rearrangement joins TRBV24-1 to TRBJ2-1; 10 bases are shared with TRBD1. The CDR3 is 16 residues long. The V gene end was trimmed by 4 bases and the J gene end by 1 base; junction bases not matched to a gene: 3. CDR1 KGHDR and CDR2 SFDVKD come from the germline V gene. The CDR3 sequence: CATSDRDRGSYNEQFF. CDR3 DNA: TGTGCCACCAGTGACCGGGACAGGGGATCCTACAATGAGCAGTTCTTC.

The chain uses TRBV25-1 and TRBJ2-3, with D unclear. Trimming stripped 4 bases from V and 2 bases from J, with 7 bases between. The CDR3 has 13 residues. CDR1 is MGHDK, CDR2 SYGVNS, per germline. CDR3 nucleotides: TGTGCCAGCAGTGTGACGGACACAGATACGCAGTATTTT. This codes for CASSVTDTDTQYF.

This clonotype was picked up a small number of times. The CDR3 loop reads CASSHAGALDEQFF. As DNA, the CDR3 is TGTGCCAGCTCTCATGCAGGGGCGTTGGATGAGCAGTTCTTC. The chain carries TRBV12-3 or TRBV12-4 and TRBJ2-1; TRBD1 might be the D (6 bases). The CDR3 consists of 14 residues. V was cut by 8 bases and J by 8 bases, with 19 bases left in between.

This rearrangement joins TRBV12-3 or TRBV12-4 to TRBJ1-4; 10 nucleotides match TRBD1. The CDR3 sequence is 14 residues long. The ends lost 7 bases at V and 7 bases at J; junction bases unmatched: 6. CDR3 coding DNA: TGTGCCAGCACTTTGACAGGGGGCGTTGAAAAACTGTTTTTT. Translating it yields CASTLTGGVEKLFF.

In its sample, this clonotype was seen a few times. This sequence joins TRBV5-1 and TRBJ2-3; 8 bases line up with TRBD2. This CDR3 comprises 15 residues. The germline V gene has CDR1 SGHRS and CDR2 YFSETQ. The ends lost 1 base at V and 4 bases at J; junction bases unmatched: 5. The CDR3 sequence: CASSLPAGDADTQYF. In nucleotides, the CDR3 is TGCGCCAGCAGCTTGCCAGCGGGGGACGCAGATACGCAGTATTTT.

This clonotype was seen at least ten times. This chain uses TRBV20-1 with TRBJ1-2; D unclear. The CDR3 has 15 residues. Germline loops: CDR1 DFQATT, CDR2 SNEGSKA (reference sequence). V lost 3 bases to trimming and J lost 5 bases, with 19 bases between them. The CDR3 spells CSASGVKAAIYGYTF. DNA for the CDR3: TGCAGTGCTAGTGGTGTCAAAGCGGCGATTTATGGCTACACCTTC.

The rearrangement joins TRBV7-2 to TRBJ2-3; 9 bases are shared with TRBD2. CDR1 and CDR2 from the germline V gene are SGHTA and FQGNSA. V dropped 2 bases and J dropped 5; count of bases not matched to a gene: 14. The CDR3 totals 18 residues. In DNA, the CDR3 is TGTGCCAGCAGCTTAAGAGGGCCTGGCGGGGGGGGCAGAGATACGCAGTATTTT. The encoded protein is CASSLRGPGGGGRDTQYF. The complete variable domain, with remaining parts taken from reference TRBV7-2 and TRBJ2-3, reads GAGVSQSPSNKVTEKGKDVELRCDPISGHTALYWYRQSLGQGLEFLIYFQGNSAPDKSGLPSDRFSAERTGGSVSTLTIQRTQQEDSAVYLCASSLRGPGGGGRDTQYFGPGTRLTVL.

This chain links TRBV20-1 with TRBJ1-2; 7 bases map to TRBD1. Germline lookup yields CDR1 DFQATT and CDR2 SNEGSKA (reference sequence). There are 12 residues in the CDR3. V shed 3 bases, J shed 7 bases, and the junction held 5 bases outside the gene matches. CDR3 residues: CSASAGGVGYTF. The CDR3 DNA is TGCAGTGCTAGTGCAGGGGGAGTTGGCTACACCTTC.

This clonotype was observed a single time. The chain carries TRBV9 and TRBJ2-7, with TRBD2 matching over 8 bases. The V gene's germline CDR1 is SGDLS and CDR2 YYNGEE. With 4 bases clipped from V and 4 bases from J, the junction kept 10 bases outside the gene matches. The CDR3 spans 15 residues. The CDR3 DNA sequence: TGTGCCAGCAGCCCCTCGGGGGGGCCGTGGTACGAGCAGTACTTC. It specifies CASSPSGGPWYEQYF.